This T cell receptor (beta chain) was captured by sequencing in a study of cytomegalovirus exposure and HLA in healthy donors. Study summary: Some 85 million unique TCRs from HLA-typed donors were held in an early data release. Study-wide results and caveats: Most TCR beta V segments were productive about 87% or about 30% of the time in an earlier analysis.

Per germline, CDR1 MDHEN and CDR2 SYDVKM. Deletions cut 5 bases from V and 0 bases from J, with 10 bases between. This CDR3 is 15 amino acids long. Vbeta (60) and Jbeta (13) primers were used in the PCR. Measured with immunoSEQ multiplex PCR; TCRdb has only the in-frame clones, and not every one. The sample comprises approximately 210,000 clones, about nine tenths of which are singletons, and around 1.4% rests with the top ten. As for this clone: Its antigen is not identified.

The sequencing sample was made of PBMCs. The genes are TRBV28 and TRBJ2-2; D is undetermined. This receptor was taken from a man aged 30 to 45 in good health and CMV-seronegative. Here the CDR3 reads CASSLQNANTGELFF. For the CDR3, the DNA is TGTGCCAGCAGTCTGCAGAATGCGAACACCGGGGAGCTGTTTTTT.